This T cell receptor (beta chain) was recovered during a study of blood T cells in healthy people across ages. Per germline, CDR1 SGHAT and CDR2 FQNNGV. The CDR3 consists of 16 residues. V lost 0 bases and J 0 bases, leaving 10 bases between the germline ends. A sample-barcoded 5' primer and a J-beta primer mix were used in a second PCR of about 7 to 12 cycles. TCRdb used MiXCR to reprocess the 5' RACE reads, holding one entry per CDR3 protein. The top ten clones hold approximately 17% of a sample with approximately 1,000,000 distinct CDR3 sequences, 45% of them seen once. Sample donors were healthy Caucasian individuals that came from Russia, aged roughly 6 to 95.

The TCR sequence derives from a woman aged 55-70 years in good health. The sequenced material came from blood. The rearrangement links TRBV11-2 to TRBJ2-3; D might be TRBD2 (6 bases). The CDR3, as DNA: TGTGCCAGCAGCTTAGATACTAGCTCCAGCACAGATACGCAGTATTTT. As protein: CASSLDTSSSTDTQYF.